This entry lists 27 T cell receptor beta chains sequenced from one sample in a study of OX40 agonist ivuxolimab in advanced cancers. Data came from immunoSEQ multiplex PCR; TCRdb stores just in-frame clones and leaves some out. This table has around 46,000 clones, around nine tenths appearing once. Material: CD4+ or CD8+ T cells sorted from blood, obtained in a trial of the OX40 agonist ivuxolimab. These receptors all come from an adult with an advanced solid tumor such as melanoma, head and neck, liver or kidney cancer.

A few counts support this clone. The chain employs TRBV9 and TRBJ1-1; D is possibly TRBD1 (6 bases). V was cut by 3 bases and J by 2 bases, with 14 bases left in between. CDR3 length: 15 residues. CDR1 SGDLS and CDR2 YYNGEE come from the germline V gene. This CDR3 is CASSASGQINTEAFF. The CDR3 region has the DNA TGTGCCAGCAGCGCCAGCGGACAGATTAACACTGAAGCTTTCTTT.

CDR3 DNA sequence: TGTGCCAGCAGCTTGGCCAGGGTGGACGAGCAGTACTTC. This translates into CASSLARVDEQYF. This chain links TRBV5-6 with TRBJ2-7; D might be TRBD1 (5 bases). Germline CDR1 reads SGHDT; CDR2 reads YYEEEE. Trimming took 0 bases from V and 5 from J, leaving 9 bases between them. The CDR3 spans 13 residues.

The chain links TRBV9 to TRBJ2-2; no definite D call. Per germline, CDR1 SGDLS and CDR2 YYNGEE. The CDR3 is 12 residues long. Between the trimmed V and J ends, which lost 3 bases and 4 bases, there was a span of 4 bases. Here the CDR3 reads CASSGFTGELFF. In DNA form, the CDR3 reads TGTGCCAGCAGCGGATTCACCGGGGAGCTGTTTTTT.

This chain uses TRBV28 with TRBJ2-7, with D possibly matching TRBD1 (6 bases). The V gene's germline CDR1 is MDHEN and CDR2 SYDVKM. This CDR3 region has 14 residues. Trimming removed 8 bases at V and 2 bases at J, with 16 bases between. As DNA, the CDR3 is TGTGCCAGCCAGCGACATGAGGGGGCCTACGAGCAGTACTTC. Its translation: CASQRHEGAYEQYF.

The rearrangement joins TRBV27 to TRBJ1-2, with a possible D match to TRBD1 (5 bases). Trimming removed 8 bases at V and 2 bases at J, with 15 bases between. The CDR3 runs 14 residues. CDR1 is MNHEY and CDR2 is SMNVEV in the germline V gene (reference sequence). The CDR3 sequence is CASAPGDSNYGYTF. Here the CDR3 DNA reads TGTGCCAGCGCCCCCGGGGACTCAAACTATGGCTACACCTTC.

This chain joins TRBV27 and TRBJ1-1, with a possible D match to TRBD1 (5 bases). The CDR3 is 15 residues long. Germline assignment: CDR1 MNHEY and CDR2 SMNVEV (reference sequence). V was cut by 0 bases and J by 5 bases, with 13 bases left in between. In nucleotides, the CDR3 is TGTGCCAGCAGTTTATCGATCCGGGGCCCAACTGAAGCTTTCTTT. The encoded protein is CASSLSIRGPTEAFF.

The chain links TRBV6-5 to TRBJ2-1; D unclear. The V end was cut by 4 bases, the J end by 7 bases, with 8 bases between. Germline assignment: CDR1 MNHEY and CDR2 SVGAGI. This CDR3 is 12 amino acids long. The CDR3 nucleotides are TGTGCCAGCAGTTCCCATGAGAATGAGCAGTTCTTC. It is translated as CASSSHENEQFF.

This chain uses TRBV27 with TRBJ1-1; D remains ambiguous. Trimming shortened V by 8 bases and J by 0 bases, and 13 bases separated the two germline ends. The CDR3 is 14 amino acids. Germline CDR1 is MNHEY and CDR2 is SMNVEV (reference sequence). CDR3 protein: CASHSTPMNTEAFF. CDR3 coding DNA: TGTGCCAGCCATTCGACACCAATGAACACTGAAGCTTTCTTT.

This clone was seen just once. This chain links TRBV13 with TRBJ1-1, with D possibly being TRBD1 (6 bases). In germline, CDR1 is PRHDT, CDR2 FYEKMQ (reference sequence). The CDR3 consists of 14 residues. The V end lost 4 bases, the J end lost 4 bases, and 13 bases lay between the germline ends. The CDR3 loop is CASSSYGGGTEAFF. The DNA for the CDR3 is TGTGCCAGCAGCTCATACGGGGGCGGCACTGAAGCTTTCTTT.

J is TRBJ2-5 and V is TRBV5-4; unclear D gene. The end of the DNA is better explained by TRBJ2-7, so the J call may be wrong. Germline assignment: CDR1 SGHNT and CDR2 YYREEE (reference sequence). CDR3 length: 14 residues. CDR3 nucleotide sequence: TGTGCCAGCAGCTTAAACTTATCCCCCTACGAGCAGTACTTC. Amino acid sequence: CASSLNLSPYEQYF.

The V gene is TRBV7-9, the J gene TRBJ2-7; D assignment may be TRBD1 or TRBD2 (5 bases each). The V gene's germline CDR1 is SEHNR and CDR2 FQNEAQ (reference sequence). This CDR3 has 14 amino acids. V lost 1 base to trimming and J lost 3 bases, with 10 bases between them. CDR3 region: CASSLGQGDYEQYF. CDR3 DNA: TGTGCCAGCAGCTTAGGGCAGGGAGACTACGAGCAGTACTTC.

The CDR3 coding sequence is TGTGCCAGCAGTTACAAGGGGGCGTATGGCTACACCTTC. Translation gives CASSYKGAYGYTF. The chain employs TRBV6-5 and TRBJ1-2, with TRBD1 identical over 7 bases. The CDR3 runs 13 residues. Unmatched junction bases numbered 2, after V lost 2 bases and J lost 5 bases. The germline V gene encodes CDR1 MNHEY and CDR2 SVGAGI.

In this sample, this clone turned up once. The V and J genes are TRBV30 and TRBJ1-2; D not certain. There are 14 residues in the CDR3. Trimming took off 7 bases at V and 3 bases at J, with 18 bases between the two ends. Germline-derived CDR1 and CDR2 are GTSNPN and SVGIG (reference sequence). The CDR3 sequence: CAYDPSGVDYGYTF. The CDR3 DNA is TGTGCCTACGACCCTAGTGGGGTGGACTATGGCTACACCTTC. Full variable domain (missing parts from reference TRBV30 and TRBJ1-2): SQTIHQWPATLVQPVGSPLSLECTVEGTSNPNLYWYRQAAGRGLQLLFYSVGIGQISSEVPQNLSASRPQDRQFILSSKKLLLSDSGFYLCAYDPSGVDYGYTFGSGTRLTVV.

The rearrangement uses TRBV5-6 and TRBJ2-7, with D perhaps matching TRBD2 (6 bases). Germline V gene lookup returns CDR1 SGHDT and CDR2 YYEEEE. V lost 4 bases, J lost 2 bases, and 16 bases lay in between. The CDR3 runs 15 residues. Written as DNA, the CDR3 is TGTGCCAGCAGCGAGGGGCCACGGGAGACCTACGAGCAGTACTTC. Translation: CASSEGPRETYEQYF.

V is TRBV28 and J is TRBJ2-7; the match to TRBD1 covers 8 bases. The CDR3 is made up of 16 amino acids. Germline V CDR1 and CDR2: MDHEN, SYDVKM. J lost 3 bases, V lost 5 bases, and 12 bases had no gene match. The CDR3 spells CASSHQGATPYYEQYF. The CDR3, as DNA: TGTGCCAGCAGTCACCAGGGGGCTACTCCCTACTACGAGCAGTACTTC.

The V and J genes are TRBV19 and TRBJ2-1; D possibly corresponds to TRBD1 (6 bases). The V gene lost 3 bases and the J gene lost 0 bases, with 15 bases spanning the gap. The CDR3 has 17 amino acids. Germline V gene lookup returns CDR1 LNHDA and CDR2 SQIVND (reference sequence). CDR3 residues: CASSMGDNPLSYNEQFF. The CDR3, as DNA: TGTGCCAGTAGTATGGGGGACAATCCCCTCTCCTACAATGAGCAGTTCTTC.

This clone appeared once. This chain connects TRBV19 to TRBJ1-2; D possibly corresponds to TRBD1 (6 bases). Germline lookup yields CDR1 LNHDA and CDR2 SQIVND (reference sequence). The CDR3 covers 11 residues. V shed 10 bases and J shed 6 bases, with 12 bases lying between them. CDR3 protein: CATDRGDGYTF. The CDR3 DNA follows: TGTGCCACTGATAGGGGGGATGGCTACACCTTC.

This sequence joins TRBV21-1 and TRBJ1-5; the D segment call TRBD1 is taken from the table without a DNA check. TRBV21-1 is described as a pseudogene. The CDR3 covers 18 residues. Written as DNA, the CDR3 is TGTGCCAGCAGCAAAGACCCAAAGTGGGCACTGAACAATCAGCCCCAGCATTTT. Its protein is CASSKDPKWALNNQPQHF.

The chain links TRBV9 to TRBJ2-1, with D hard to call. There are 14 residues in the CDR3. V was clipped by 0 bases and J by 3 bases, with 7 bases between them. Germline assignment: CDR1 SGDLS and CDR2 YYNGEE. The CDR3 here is CASSVADRYNEQFF. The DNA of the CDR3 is TGTGCCAGCAGCGTAGCCGACCGCTACAATGAGCAGTTCTTC.

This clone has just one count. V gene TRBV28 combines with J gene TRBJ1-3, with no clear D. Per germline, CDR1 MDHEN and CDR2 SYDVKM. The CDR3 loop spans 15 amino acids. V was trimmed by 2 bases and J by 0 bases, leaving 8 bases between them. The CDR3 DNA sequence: TGTGCCAGCAGTTTACAGGCTTACTCTGGAAACACCATATATTTT. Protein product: CASSLQAYSGNTIYF.

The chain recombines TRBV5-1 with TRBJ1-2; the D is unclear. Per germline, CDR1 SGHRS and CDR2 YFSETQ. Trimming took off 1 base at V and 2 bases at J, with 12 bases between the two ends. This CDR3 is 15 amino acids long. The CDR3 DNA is TGCGCCAGCAGCTTGTACCGCGGGGAAAACTATGGCTACACCTTC. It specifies CASSLYRGENYGYTF.

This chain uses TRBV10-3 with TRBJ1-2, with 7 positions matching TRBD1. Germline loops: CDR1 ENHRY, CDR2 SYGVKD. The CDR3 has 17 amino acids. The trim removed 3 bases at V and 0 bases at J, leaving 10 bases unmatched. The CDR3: CAISESYFGQANYGYTF. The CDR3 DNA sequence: TGTGCCATCAGTGAATCTTATTTCGGACAGGCTAACTATGGCTACACCTTC.

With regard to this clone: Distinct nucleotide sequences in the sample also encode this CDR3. CDR3 sequence: CASSGRGRGARSSYNEQFF. The CDR3 DNA sequence: TGTGCCAGCAGTGGAAGGGGACGAGGAGCGAGAAGCTCCTACAATGAGCAGTTCTTC. The chain joins TRBV7-9 to TRBJ2-1, with D perhaps being TRBD1 or TRBD2 (5 bases each). Germline assignment: CDR1 SEHNR and CDR2 FQNEAQ (reference sequence). The CDR3 consists of 19 residues. Trimming stripped 6 bases from V and 0 bases from J, with 24 bases between.

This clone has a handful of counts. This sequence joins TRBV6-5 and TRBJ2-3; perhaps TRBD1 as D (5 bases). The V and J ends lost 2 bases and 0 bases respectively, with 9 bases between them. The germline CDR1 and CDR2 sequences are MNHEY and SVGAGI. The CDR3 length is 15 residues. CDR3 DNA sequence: TGTGCCAGCAGTTACGGTGGGGCTAGCACAGATACGCAGTATTTT. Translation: CASSYGGASTDTQYF.

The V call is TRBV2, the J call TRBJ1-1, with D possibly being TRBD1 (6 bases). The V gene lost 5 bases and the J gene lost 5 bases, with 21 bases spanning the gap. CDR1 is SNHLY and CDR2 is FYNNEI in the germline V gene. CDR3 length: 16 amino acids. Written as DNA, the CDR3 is TGTGCCAGCAGTCCTGGGGGCAGAACCTTTAAGACTGAAGCTTTCTTT. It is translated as CASSPGGRTFKTEAFF.

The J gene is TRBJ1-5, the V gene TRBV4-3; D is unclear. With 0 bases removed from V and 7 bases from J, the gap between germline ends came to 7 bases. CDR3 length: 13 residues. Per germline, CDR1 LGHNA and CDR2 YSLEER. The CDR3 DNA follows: TGCGCCAGCAGCCAAGAAACGGGGCAGCCCCAGCATTTT. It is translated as CASSQETGQPQHF.

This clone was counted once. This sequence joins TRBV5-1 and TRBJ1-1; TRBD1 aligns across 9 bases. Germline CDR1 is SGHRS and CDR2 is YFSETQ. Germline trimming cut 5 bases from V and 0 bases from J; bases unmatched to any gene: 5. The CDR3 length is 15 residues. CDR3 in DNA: TGCGCCAGCAGTTCCTGGACAGGGGTGAACACTGAAGCTTTCTTT. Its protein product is CASSSWTGVNTEAFF.